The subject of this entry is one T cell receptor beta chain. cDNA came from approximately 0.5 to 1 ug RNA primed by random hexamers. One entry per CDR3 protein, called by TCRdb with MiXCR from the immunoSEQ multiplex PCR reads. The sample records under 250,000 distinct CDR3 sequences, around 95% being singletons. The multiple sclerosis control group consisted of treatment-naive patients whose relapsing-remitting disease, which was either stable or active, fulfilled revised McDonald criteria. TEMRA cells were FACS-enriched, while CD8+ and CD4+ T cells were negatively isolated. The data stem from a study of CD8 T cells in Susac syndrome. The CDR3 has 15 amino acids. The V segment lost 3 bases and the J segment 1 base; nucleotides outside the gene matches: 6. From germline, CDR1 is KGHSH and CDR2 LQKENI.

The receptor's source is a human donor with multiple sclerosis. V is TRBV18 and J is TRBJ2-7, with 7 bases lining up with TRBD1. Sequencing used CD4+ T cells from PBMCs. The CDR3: CASSPLPGQSYEQYF. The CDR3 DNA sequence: TGTGCCAGCTCACCGCTCCCGGGACAGTCCTACGAGCAGTACTTC.